A selection of T cell receptor beta chains follows, all from one sample in a study of blood T cell repertoires in COVID-19. Libraries were prepared by immunoSEQ multiplex PCR; TCRdb keeps only in-frame clonotypes and omits some of them. The table has 220,000 or so clones, 80% seen once. Sequencing input: peripheral blood. The origin of the receptors is a woman between 70 and 85 years old with acute or convalescent COVID-19. Both conserved end residues are part of each CDR3. The order of the fields is D gene, CDR3 length, V gene, J gene, clone size, CDR3 protein, CDR3 DNA. The D gene is left open where the match is weak. Size values are once, few and many counts, or a class for expanded clones, and some rows have none.

TRBD1	14	TRBV19	TRBJ1-4	-	CATSYRGQGSKLFF	TGTGCCACCTCTTATAGGGGACAGGGATCAAAACTGTTTTTT
TRBD2	15	TRBV3-1/TRBV3-2	TRBJ2-1	-	CASSPPGLTYNEQFF	TGTGCCAGCAGCCCCCCGGGACTAACTTACAATGAGCAGTTCTTC
-	16	TRBV19	TRBJ2-1	-	CASSIEAADSYNEQFF	TGTGCCAGTAGTATAGAGGCCGCAGACTCCTACAATGAGCAGTTCTTC
-	14	TRBV27	TRBJ1-1	-	CASSLTYMNTEAFF	TGTGCCAGCAGCTTGACATACATGAACACTGAAGCTTTCTTT
TRBD2	16	TRBV7-7	TRBJ2-1	-	CASSLALGGSYNEQFF	TGTGCCAGCAGCTTAGCGCTGGGGGGGTCCTACAATGAGCAGTTCTTC
TRBD1	13	TRBV2	TRBJ2-5	once	CASREGGPETQYF	TGTGCCAGCAGGGAAGGGGGCCCGGAGACCCAGTACTTC
TRBD1	15	TRBV6-1	TRBJ1-2	-	CASSEVAGGRYGYTF	TGTGCCAGCAGTGAGGTTGCAGGGGGCAGGTATGGCTACACCTTC
TRBD2	15	TRBV5-1	TRBJ2-1	-	CASSLEGTNYNEQFF	TGCGCCAGCAGCCTTGAGGGGACTAACTACAATGAGCAGTTCTTC
TRBD2	16	TRBV25-1	TRBJ2-1	-	CASSPAVAGVVNEQFF	TGTGCCAGCAGCCCCGCCGTCGCGGGAGTGGTCAATGAGCAGTTCTTC
-	14	TRBV7-9	TRBJ1-2	-	CASSPSGGQGGYTF	TGTGCCAGCAGCCCGAGCGGGGGGCAAGGGGGCTACACCTTC
TRBD2	16	TRBV29-1	TRBJ2-7	-	CSVERAAGGGSYEQYF	TGCAGCGTTGAGAGGGCAGCGGGAGGGGGCTCCTACGAGCAGTACTTC
TRBD1	15	TRBV7-2	TRBJ1-1	few	CASSIRTGINTEAFF	TGTGCCAGCAGCATACGGACAGGAATAAACACTGAAGCTTTCTTT
-	14	TRBV28	TRBJ1-2	-	CASSLMGRNYGYTF	TGTGCCAGCAGTTTAATGGGCAGGAACTATGGCTACACCTTC
TRBD1	15	TRBV28	TRBJ1-5	few	CASSHGQVKDQPQHF	TGTGCCAGCAGTCACGGACAGGTCAAAGATCAGCCCCAGCATTTT
TRBD2	16	TRBV7-9	TRBJ2-1	once	CASNYGTSGRGDEQFF	TGTGCCAGCAATTACGGGACTAGCGGGAGGGGGGATGAGCAGTTCTTC
-	13	TRBV19	TRBJ1-4	-	CASSIAGAEKLFF	TGTGCCAGTAGTATAGCGGGAGCAGAAAAACTGTTTTTT
-	13	TRBV3-1/TRBV3-2	TRBJ2-5	-	CASEARGQETQYF	TGTGCCAGCGAGGCGCGCGGCCAAGAGACCCAGTACTTC
-	14	TRBV5-8	TRBJ1-1	-	CASSLDGLNTEAFF	TGTGCCAGCAGCTTGGATGGCTTGAACACTGAAGCTTTCTTT
-	16	TRBV7-2	TRBJ1-6	-	CASSDQRGLAASPLHF	TGTGCCAGCAGCGATCAGCGGGGACTGGCTGCCTCACCCCTCCACTTT
-	16	TRBV3-1/TRBV3-2	TRBJ2-5	-	CASSQYGGKDQETQYF	TGTGCCAGCAGCCAATACGGGGGTAAGGACCAAGAGACCCAGTACTTC
TRBD1	16	TRBV3-1/TRBV3-2	TRBJ1-6	few	CASSQEGDSKNSPLHF	TGTGCCAGCAGCCAAGAGGGGGACAGCAAAAATTCACCCCTCCACTTT
-	15	TRBV28	TRBJ2-6	-	CASRVTGSGANVLTF	TGTGCCAGCAGAGTTACAGGTTCTGGGGCCAACGTCCTGACTTTC
-	14	TRBV19	TRBJ1-2	-	CASSIGQPYYGYTF	TGTGCCAGTAGTATAGGACAACCGTACTATGGCTACACCTTC
TRBD2	17	TRBV7-2	TRBJ2-5	-	CASSLMFGLAGGETQYF	TGTGCCAGCAGCTTAATGTTCGGGCTAGCGGGAGGAGAGACCCAGTACTTC
TRBD1	14	TRBV30	TRBJ1-1	-	CAWSVFRGDTEAFF	TGTGCCTGGAGTGTCTTCAGGGGGGACACTGAAGCTTTCTTT
-	15	TRBV18	TRBJ1-3	-	CASTATANSGNTIYF	TGTGCCAGCACAGCGACAGCGAACTCTGGAAACACCATATATTTT
-	15	TRBV7-9	TRBJ1-1	-	CASSLWGEMNTEAFF	TGTGCCAGCAGCTTATGGGGGGAGATGAACACTGAAGCTTTCTTT
-	14	TRBV19	TRBJ1-5	-	CASSIGDSNQPQHF	TGTGCCAGTAGTATAGGGGACTCCAATCAGCCCCAGCATTTT
TRBD1	16	TRBV18	TRBJ2-6	-	CASSRDRVSGANVLTF	TGTGCCAGCTCTCGGGACAGGGTCTCTGGGGCCAACGTCCTGACTTTC
TRBD1	13	TRBV5-1	TRBJ2-7	many	CASSLTGGYEQYF	TGCGCCAGCAGCTTGACAGGGGGCTACGAGCAGTACTTC
-	14	TRBV6-1	TRBJ1-5	-	CASSEVQGHQPQHF	TGTGCCAGCAGTGAGGTGCAGGGTCATCAGCCCCAGCATTTT
TRBD1	17	TRBV3-1/TRBV3-2	TRBJ1-1	few	CASSQGSGGEMGTEAFF	TGTGCCAGCAGCCAAGGGTCAGGGGGTGAGATGGGCACTGAAGCTTTCTTT
TRBD1	15	TRBV13	TRBJ1-2	-	CASSLGTGGADGYTF	TGTGCCAGCAGCTTAGGGACAGGGGGCGCTGATGGCTACACCTTC
TRBD1	14	TRBV5-6	TRBJ2-5	-	CASSLGQGGETQYF	TGTGCCAGCAGCTTGGGACAGGGGGGAGAGACCCAGTACTTC
-	12	TRBV30	TRBJ2-7	-	CAWSQSGGEQYF	TGTGCCTGGAGTCAATCAGGGGGGGAGCAGTACTTC
TRBD2	19	TRBV29-1	TRBJ2-5	-	CSVARGGKGLAGVGETQYF	TGCAGCGTTGCCAGGGGTGGTAAAGGTCTAGCGGGAGTGGGAGAGACCCAGTACTTC
-	15	TRBV18	TRBJ2-2	-	CASSPLGPNTGELFF	TGTGCCAGCTCACCCCTGGGGCCGAACACCGGGGAGCTGTTTTTT
TRBD2	15	TRBV7-9	TRBJ2-5	-	CASSSGLAGQETQYF	TGTGCCAGCAGCTCCGGCCTAGCGGGGCAAGAGACCCAGTACTTC
TRBD1	15	TRBV18	TRBJ2-1	-	CASSRTGVPSNEQFF	TGTGCCAGCTCCCGAACAGGGGTCCCCTCCAATGAGCAGTTCTTC
TRBD2	16	TRBV10-1	TRBJ2-3	-	CATPSRREGCTDTQYF	TGCGCCACCCCGTCAAGGCGGGAGGGGTGTACAGATACGCAGTATTTT
TRBD1	15	TRBV10-3	TRBJ1-4	once	CAISPGTGANEKLFF	TGTGCCATCAGTCCCGGGACAGGGGCTAATGAAAAACTGTTTTTT
-	11	TRBV30	TRBJ1-2	-	CAGPRAWGYTF	TGTGCCGGGCCCAGGGCGTGGGGCTACACCTTC
-	14	TRBV3-1/TRBV3-2	TRBJ1-6	-	CASSPASDNSPLHF	TGTGCCAGCAGCCCAGCGTCGGATAATTCACCCCTCCACTTT
-	17	TRBV9	TRBJ1-6	-	CASSVDHRATYNSPLHF	TGTGCCAGCAGCGTAGACCACAGGGCCACCTATAATTCACCCCTCCACTTT
-	13	TRBV10-3	TRBJ1-6	-	CAIRREYGSPLHF	TGTGCCATCCGGAGAGAGTATGGTTCACCCCTCCACTTT
TRBD2	14	TRBV5-1	TRBJ2-2	-	CASSWTSGFGELFF	TGCGCCAGCAGCTGGACTAGCGGGTTCGGGGAGCTGTTTTTT
-	16	TRBV7-7	TRBJ2-5	-	CASSLALEGLVETQYF	TGTGCCAGCAGCTTAGCGTTAGAGGGTTTGGTGGAGACCCAGTACTTC
TRBD1	14	TRBV9	TRBJ1-1	-	CASSGDRGDTEAFF	TGTGCCAGCAGCGGCGACAGGGGGGACACTGAAGCTTTCTTT
-	15	TRBV11-2	TRBJ1-3	-	CASSSSQVAGNTIYF	TGTGCCAGCAGCTCGTCACAGGTTGCCGGAAACACCATATATTTT
-	15	TRBV11-2	TRBJ2-3	-	CASRPAAASTDTQYF	TGTGCCAGCAGGCCTGCAGCGGCTAGCACAGATACGCAGTATTTT
-	15	TRBV25-1	TRBJ1-5	few	CASSESAGVNQPQHF	TGTGCCAGCAGTGAATCGGCAGGGGTCAATCAGCCCCAGCATTTT
TRBD1	14	TRBV9	TRBJ1-2	few	CASSPAGQVYGYTF	TGTGCCAGCAGCCCCGCCGGACAGGTCTATGGCTACACCTTC
-	15	TRBV29-1	TRBJ2-1	-	CSGQGAQSSYNEQFF	TGCAGCGGCCAAGGAGCGCAGAGCTCCTACAATGAGCAGTTCTTC